This TCR beta chain was sequenced during a study of control samples from healthy donors and cancer patients. Profiled with immunoSEQ multiplex PCR; TCRdb holds only in-frame clones, not every one. The sample yields 90,000 to 150,000 clones, around 90% seen once. The CDR3 runs 12 residues. CDR1 SGHTA and CDR2 FQGNSA come from the germline V gene. Between the trimmed V and J ends, which lost 0 bases and 5 bases, there was a span of 4 bases. This TCR came from a man aged 50 to 60 in good health. V usage is TRBV7-2 and J usage is TRBJ2-5; D call uncertain. Sequenced material: blood. CDR3 amino acids: CASSLATETQYF. The CDR3 DNA reads TGTGCCAGCAGCTTAGCGACGGAGACCCAGTACTTC.